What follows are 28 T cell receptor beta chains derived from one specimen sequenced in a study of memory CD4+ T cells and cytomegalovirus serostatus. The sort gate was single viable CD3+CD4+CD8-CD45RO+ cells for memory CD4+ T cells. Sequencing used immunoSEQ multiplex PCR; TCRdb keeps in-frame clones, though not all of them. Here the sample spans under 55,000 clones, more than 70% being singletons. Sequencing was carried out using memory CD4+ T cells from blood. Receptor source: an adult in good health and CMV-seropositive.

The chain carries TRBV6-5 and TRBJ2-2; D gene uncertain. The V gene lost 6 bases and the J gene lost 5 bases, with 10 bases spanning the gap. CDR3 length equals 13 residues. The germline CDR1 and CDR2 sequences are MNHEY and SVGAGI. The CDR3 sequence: CASSPLGTGELFF. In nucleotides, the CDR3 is TGTGCCAGCAGCCCCTTAGGGACCGGGGAGCTGTTTTTT.

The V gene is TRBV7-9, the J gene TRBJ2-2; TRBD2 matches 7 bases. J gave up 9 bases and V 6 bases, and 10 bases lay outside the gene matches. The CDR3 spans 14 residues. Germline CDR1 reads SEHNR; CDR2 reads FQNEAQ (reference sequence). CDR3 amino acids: CASRLGEGPRELFF. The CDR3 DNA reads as TGTGCCAGCAGACTGGGGGAGGGCCCCCGGGAGCTGTTTTTT. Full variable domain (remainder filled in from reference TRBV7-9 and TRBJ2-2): DTGVSQNPRHKITKRGQNVTFRCDPISEHNRLYWYRQTLGQGPEFLTYFQNEAQLEKSRLLSDRFSAERPKGSFSTLEIQRTEQGDSAMYLCASRLGEGPRELFFGEGSRLTVL.

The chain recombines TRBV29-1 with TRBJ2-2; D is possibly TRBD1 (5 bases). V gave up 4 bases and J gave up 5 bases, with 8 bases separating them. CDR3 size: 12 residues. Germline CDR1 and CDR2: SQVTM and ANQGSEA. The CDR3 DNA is TGCAGCGTTGGTCCAGGGACCGGGGAGCTGTTTTTT. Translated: CSVGPGTGELFF.

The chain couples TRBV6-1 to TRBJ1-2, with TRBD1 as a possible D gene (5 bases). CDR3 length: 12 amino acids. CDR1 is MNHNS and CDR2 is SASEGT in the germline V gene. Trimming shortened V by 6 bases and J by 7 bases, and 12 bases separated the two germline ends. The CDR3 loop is CASRPGTSGYTF. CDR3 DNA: TGTGCCAGCAGGCCGGGGACCTCTGGCTACACCTTC.

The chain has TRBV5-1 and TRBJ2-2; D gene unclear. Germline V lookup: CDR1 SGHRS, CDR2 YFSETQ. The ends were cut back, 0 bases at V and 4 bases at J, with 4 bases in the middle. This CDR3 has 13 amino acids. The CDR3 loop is CASSLGSTGELFF. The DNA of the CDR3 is TGCGCCAGCAGCTTGGGCAGCACCGGGGAGCTGTTTTTT.

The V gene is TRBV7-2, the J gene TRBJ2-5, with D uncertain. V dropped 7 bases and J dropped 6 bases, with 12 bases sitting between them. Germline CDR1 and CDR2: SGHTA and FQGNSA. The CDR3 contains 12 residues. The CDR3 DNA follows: TGTGCCAGCACCCAAGGCCGACAGACCCAGTACTTC. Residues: CASTQGRQTQYF.

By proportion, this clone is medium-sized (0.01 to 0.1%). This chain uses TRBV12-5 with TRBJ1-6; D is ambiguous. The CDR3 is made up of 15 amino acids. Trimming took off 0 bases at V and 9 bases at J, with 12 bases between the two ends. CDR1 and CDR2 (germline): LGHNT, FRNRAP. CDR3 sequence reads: CASGLVTGLSSPLHF. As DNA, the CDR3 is TGTGCTAGTGGTTTGGTAACGGGCCTATCTTCACCCCTCCACTTT.

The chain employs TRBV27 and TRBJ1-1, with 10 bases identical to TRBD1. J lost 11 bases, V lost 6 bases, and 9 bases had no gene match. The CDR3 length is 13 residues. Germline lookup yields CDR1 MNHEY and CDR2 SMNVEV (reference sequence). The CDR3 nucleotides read TGTGCCAGCAGCCGCAGTAGACAGGGGGCGGCTTTCTTT. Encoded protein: CASSRSRQGAAFF.

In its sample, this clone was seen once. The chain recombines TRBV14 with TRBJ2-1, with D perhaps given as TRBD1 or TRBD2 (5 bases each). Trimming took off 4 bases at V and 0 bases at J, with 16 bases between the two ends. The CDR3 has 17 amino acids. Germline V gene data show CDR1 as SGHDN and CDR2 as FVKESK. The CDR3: CASSRPTGTASYNEQFF. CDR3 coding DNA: TGTGCCAGCAGCCGTCCTACCGGGACCGCCTCCTACAATGAGCAGTTCTTC.

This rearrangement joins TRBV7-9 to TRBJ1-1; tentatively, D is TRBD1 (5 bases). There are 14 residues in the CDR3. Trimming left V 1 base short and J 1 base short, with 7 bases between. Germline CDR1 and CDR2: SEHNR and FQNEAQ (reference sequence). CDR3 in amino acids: CASSLGGGNTEAFF. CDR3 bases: TGTGCCAGCAGCTTAGGGGGCGGGAACACTGAAGCTTTCTTT.

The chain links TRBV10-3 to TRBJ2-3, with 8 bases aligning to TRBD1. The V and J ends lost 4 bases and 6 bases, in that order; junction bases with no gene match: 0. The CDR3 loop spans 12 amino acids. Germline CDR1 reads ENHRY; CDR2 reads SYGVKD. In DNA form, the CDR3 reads TGTGCCATCAGTGGACAGGGGGATACGCAGTATTTT. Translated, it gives CAISGQGDTQYF.

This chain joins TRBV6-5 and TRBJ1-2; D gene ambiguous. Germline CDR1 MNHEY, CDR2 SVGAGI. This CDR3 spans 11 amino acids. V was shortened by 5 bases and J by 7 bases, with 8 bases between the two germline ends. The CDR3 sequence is CASSPGSGYTF. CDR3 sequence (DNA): TGTGCCAGCAGTCCCGGGAGTGGCTACACCTTC.

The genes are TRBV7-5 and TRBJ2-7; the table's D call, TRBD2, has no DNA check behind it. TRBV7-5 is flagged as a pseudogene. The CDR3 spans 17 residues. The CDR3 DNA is TGTGTCAGAAGCTTCTTTCCCCGGGACTCACGTACCTACGAGCAGTACTTC. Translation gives CVRSFFPRDSRTYEQYF.

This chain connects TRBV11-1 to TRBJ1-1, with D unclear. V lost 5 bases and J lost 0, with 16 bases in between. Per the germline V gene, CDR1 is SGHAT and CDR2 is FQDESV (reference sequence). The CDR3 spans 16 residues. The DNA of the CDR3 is TGTGCCAGCAGCCGGCAGGAACAGACACTGAACACTGAAGCTTTCTTT. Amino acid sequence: CASSRQEQTLNTEAFF.

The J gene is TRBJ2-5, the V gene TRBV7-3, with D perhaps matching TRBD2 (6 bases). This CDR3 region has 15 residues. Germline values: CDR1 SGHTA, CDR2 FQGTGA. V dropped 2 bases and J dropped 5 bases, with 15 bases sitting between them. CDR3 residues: CASSLGSRGGETQYF. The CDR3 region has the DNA TGTGCCAGCAGCTTAGGAAGTAGGGGAGGCGAGACCCAGTACTTC.

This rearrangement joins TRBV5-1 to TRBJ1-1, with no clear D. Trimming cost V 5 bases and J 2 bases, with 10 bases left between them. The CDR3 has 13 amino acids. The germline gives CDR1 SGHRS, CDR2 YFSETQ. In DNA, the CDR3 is TGCGCCAGCAGTTCAGGTCTCAACACTGAAGCTTTCTTT. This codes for CASSSGLNTEAFF.

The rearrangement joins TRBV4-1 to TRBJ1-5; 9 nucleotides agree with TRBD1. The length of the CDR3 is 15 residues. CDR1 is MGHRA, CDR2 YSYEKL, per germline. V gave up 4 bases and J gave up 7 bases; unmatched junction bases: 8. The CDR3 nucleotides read TGCGCCAGCAGCCTAGAGAGGACAGGGGCACAGCCCCAGCATTTT. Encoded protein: CASSLERTGAQPQHF.

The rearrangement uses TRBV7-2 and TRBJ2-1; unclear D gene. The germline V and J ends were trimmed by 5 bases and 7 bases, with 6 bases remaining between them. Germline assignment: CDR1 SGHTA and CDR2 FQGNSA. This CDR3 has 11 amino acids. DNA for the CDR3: TGTGCCAGCAGCCTTTTAAATGAGCAGTTCTTC. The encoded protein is CASSLLNEQFF.

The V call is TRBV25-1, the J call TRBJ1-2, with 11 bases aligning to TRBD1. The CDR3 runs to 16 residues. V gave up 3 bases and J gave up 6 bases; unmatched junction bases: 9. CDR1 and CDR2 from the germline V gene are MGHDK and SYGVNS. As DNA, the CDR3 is TGTGCCAGCAGTGACCCCGGGACAGGGGGATATCATGGCTACACCTTC. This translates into CASSDPGTGGYHGYTF.

The CDR3 sequence: CASSEQPKGNQPQHF. In DNA form, the CDR3 reads TGTGCCAGCAGTGAACAACCAAAGGGCAATCAGCCCCAGCATTTT. The rearrangement joins TRBV6-1 to TRBJ1-5, with D hard to call. V was trimmed by 2 bases and J by 2 bases, leaving 10 bases between them. The V gene's germline CDR1 is MNHNS and CDR2 SASEGT. The CDR3 covers 15 residues.

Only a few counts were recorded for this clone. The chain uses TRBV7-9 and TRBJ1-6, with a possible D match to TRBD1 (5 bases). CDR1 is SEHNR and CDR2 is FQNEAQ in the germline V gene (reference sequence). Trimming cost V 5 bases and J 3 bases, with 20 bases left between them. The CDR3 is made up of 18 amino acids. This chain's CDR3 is CASSPRTGPFNYNSPLHF. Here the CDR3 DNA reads TGTGCCAGCAGCCCAAGGACGGGGCCTTTTAACTATAATTCACCCCTCCACTTT.

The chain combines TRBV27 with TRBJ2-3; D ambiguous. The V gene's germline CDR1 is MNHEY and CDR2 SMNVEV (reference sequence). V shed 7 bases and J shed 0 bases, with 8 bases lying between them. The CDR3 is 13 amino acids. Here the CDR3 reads CASMVGSTDTQYF. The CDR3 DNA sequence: TGTGCCAGCATGGTGGGGAGCACAGATACGCAGTATTTT.

This chain's CDR3 is CASSPSLSTEAFF. CDR3 in DNA: TGTGCCAGCAGCCCCAGTTTAAGCACTGAAGCTTTCTTT. V usage is TRBV16 and J usage is TRBJ1-1, with D unclear. The ends were cut back, 4 bases at V and 4 bases at J, with 10 bases in the middle. CDR1 and CDR2 (germline): KGHSY, FQNENV. CDR3 length equals 13 residues. The whole variable domain, remainder taken from reference TRBV16 and TRBJ1-1, is GEEVAQTPKHLVRGEGQKAKLYCAPIKGHSYVFWYQQVLKNEFKFLISFQNENVFDETGMPKERFSAKCLPNSPCSLEIQATKLEDSAVYFCASSPSLSTEAFFGQGTRLTVV.

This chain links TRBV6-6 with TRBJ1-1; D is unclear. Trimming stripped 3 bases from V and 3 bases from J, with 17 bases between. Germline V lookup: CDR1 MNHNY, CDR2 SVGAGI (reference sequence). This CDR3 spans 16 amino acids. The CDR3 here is CASSYSGVGSHTEAFF. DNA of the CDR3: TGTGCCAGCAGTTATTCGGGCGTCGGCTCCCACACTGAAGCTTTCTTT.

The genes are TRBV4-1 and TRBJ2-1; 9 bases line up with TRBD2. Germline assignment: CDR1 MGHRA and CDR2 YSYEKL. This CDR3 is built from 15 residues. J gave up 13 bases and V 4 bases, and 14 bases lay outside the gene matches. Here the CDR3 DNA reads TGCGCCAGCAGCCGGACTAGCGTCGGAACAATACGTCAGTTCTTC. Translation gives CASSRTSVGTIRQFF.

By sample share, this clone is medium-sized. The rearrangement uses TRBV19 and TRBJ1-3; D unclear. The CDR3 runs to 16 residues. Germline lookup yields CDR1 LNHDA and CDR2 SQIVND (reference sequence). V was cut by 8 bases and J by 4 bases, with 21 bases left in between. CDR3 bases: TGTGCCAGTCTCTGGGAGGTCCGCTCTAGGGGAAACACCATATATTTT. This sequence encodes CASLWEVRSRGNTIYF.

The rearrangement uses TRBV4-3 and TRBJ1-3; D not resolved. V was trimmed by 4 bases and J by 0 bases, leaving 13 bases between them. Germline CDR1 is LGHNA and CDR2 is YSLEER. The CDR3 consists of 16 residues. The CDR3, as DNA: TGCGCCAGCAGCCCCGAAGGTCTCAGCTCTGGAAACACCATATATTTT. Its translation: CASSPEGLSSGNTIYF.

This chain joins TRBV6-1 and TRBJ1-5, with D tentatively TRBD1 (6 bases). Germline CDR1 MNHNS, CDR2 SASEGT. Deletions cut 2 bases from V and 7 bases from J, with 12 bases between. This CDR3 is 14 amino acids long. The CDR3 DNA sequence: TGTGCCAGCAGTGAATCAGGGGCTGGCCAGCCCCAGCATTTT. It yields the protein CASSESGAGQPQHF.